These 32 T cell receptor beta chains were sequenced from one sample in a study of metastatic and nonmetastatic thyroid tumors. Thyroid surgery was performed in patients who had received no treatment beforehand. Using MiXCR, TCRdb re-called clones from the PCR reads. The table includes 12,000 or so clones, around 26% detected once. The sequenced material came from adjacent normal tissue. Source of these receptors: a male donor with papillary thyroid cancer or a benign thyroid nodule (not recorded which). Some clones in this sample may be carry-over from other donors' samples.

The chain links TRBV30 to TRBJ1-4; possible D gene TRBD1, 6 bases. The CDR3 runs to 16 residues. The ends were cut back, 0 bases at V and 4 bases at J, with 15 bases in the middle. The germline V gene encodes CDR1 GTSNPN and CDR2 SVGIG (reference sequence). The CDR3 DNA is TGTGCCTGGAGTGTCCCGGGGACACCTTTTAATGAAAAACTGTTTTTT. The encoded protein is CAWSVPGTPFNEKLFF.

This clone has more than one count but fewer than ten. The chain carries TRBV4-1 and TRBJ2-2; D possibly corresponds to TRBD1 (6 bases). The CDR3 sequence is 14 residues long. With 0 bases removed from V and 5 bases from J, the gap between germline ends came to 7 bases. Per the germline V gene, CDR1 is MGHRA and CDR2 is YSYEKL. The CDR3 spells CASSQEQGTGELFF. The CDR3 bases are TGCGCCAGCAGCCAAGAACAGGGTACCGGGGAGCTGTTTTTT.

This clone was recorded a few times. As the CDR3 is not closed by the conserved phenylalanine or tryptophan, this likely results from a read error. V and J are TRBV27 and TRBJ1-2, with D uncertain. Trimming left V 8 bases short and J 3 bases short, with 13 bases between. Germline V CDR1 and CDR2: MNHEY, SMNVEV (reference sequence). This CDR3 contains 13 residues. CDR3 sequence: CASGDVQDYGYTL. The CDR3 DNA sequence: TGTGCCAGCGGCGATGTACAAGACTATGGCTACACCCTC.

In its sample, this clone ranks as hyperexpanded (1% or more). The CDR3 DNA sequence: TGTGCCAGAAATACAGGGGACTCTGGAAACACCATATATTTT. Translating it yields CARNTGDSGNTIYF. The gene calls are TRBV2 and TRBJ1-3; 7 positions agree with TRBD1. Looked up from germline, CDR1 is SNHLY and CDR2 is FYNNEI. After removal of 9 bases from V and 0 bases from J, the junction contained 5 bases not matched to a gene. CDR3 length equals 14 residues.

The sample holds one count of this clone. The rearrangement joins TRBV18 to TRBJ2-2; tentative D call: TRBD2 (6 bases). V lost 3 bases to trimming and J lost 1 base, with 12 bases between them. The germline CDR1 and CDR2 sequences are KGHSH and LQKENI. This CDR3 spans 16 amino acids. The CDR3: CASSPVGGKNTGELFF. For the CDR3, the DNA is TGTGCCAGCTCACCGGTTGGCGGGAAGAACACCGGGGAGCTGTTTTTT.

The table lists this clone with a count of one. The chain combines TRBV2 with TRBJ2-1; D not resolved. The CDR3 is made up of 17 amino acids. Looked up from germline, CDR1 is SNHLY and CDR2 is FYNNEI. Trimming removed 4 bases from V and 4 bases from J, with 20 bases in between. CDR3: CASSAGRLGLLYNEQFF. The CDR3 DNA reads TGTGCCAGCAGTGCCGGCAGATTAGGTTTGTTGTACAATGAGCAGTTCTTC.

The chain has TRBV2 and TRBJ1-1; D ambiguous. There are 15 residues in the CDR3. V gave up 6 bases and J gave up 0 bases, with 14 bases separating them. Looked up from germline, CDR1 is SNHLY and CDR2 is FYNNEI. DNA for the CDR3: TGTGCCAGCAGAATCTTCAGCGAACTGAACACTGAAGCTTTCTTT. This sequence encodes CASRIFSELNTEAFF.

This clone was counted between two and nine times. CDR3 loop: CASSERRLAPSYEQYF. In DNA, the CDR3 is TGTGCCAGCAGTGAACGTCGACTAGCGCCTTCCTACGAGCAGTACTTC. The gene calls are TRBV6-1 and TRBJ2-7, with 8 bases fitting TRBD2. The V gene end was trimmed by 2 bases and the J gene end by 1 base; junction bases not matched to a gene: 7. There are 16 residues in the CDR3. The germline CDR1 and CDR2 sequences are MNHNS and SASEGT.

Concerning this clone: This may come from a read error, since a much larger clone is one base off. The chain combines TRBV6-2 or TRBV6-3 with TRBJ2-7; no clear D. V was cut by 0 bases and J by 4 bases, with 19 bases left in between. The CDR3 is 17 residues long. Germline V gene sequence: CDR1 MNHEY, CDR2 SVGEGT. CDR3 loop: CASSYSKSVSRDYEQYF. The CDR3 DNA sequence: TGTGCCAGCAGTTACTCGAAGTCTGTCAGCAGAGATTACGAGCAGTACTTC.

This rearrangement joins TRBV18 to TRBJ2-1, with 7 bases lining up with TRBD1. Germline V gene data show CDR1 as KGHSH and CDR2 as LQKENI. Germline trimming cut 3 bases from V and 8 bases from J; bases unmatched to any gene: 19. The CDR3 spans 18 residues. The CDR3 loop is CASSPIILLQGKVHEQFF. The CDR3 DNA is TGTGCCAGCTCACCTATCATCCTACTACAGGGGAAGGTCCATGAGCAGTTCTTC.

This chain links TRBV7-8 with TRBJ2-5, with D perhaps matching TRBD1 (5 bases). Germline CDR1 reads SGHVS; CDR2 reads FQNEAQ. This CDR3 contains 15 residues. The V and J ends lost 0 bases and 4 bases respectively, with 12 bases between them. The CDR3 DNA follows: TGTGCCAGCAGCTTAGCCCCCGCCAGGGTAGAGACCCAGTACTTC. Translation: CASSLAPARVETQYF. The whole variable domain, filled in from reference TRBV7-8 and TRBJ2-5, reads GAGVSQSPRYKVAKRGQDVALRCDPISGHVSLFWYQQALGQGPEFLTYFQNEAQLDKSGLPSDRFFAERPEGSVSTLKIQRTQQEDSAVYLCASSLAPARVETQYFGPGTRLLVL.

In its sample, this clone is medium-sized (0.01 to 0.1%). The J gene is TRBJ2-7, the V gene TRBV5-1; the D gene is possibly TRBD1 (5 bases). Germline loops: CDR1 SGHRS, CDR2 YFSETQ. V gave up 0 bases and J gave up 6 bases, with 10 bases separating them. The CDR3 is 13 amino acids. The CDR3: CASSLDTGGEQYF. CDR3 in DNA: TGCGCCAGCAGCTTGGATACAGGTGGCGAGCAGTACTTC.

This clone counts as medium-sized. The chain uses TRBV5-1 and TRBJ2-1; TRBD2 aligns across 14 bases. Trimming cost V 3 bases and J 10 bases; bases outside gene matches: 6. Germline loops: CDR1 SGHRS, CDR2 YFSETQ. The CDR3 sequence is 15 residues long. CDR3 DNA sequence: TGCGCCAGCAGCTGGAGGGGACTAGCGGGAGACGAGCAGTTCTTC. Translated: CASSWRGLAGDEQFF.

The chain has TRBV15 and TRBJ2-7, with D unclear. The V and J ends lost 0 bases and 2 bases respectively, with 5 bases between them. The germline V gene has CDR1 LNHNV and CDR2 YYDKDF (reference sequence). The CDR3 loop spans 13 amino acids. The CDR3 reads CATSRDLPYEQYF. Written as DNA, the CDR3 is TGTGCCACCAGCAGAGATTTACCCTACGAGCAGTACTTC.

The chain carries TRBV27 and TRBJ1-2; unclear D gene. Germline V gene sequence: CDR1 MNHEY, CDR2 SMNVEV (reference sequence). V was clipped by 5 bases and J by 7 bases, with 11 bases between them. This CDR3 region has 12 residues. CDR3 DNA: TGTGCCAGCAGTCCGAACGGGTTTGGCTACACCTTC. Its protein is CASSPNGFGYTF.

The rearrangement joins TRBV12-3 or TRBV12-4 to TRBJ1-2; TRBD1 is a possible D gene (5 bases). The CDR3 is 13 amino acids. Trimming stripped 1 base from V and 7 bases from J, with 10 bases between. The CDR3 coding sequence is TGTGCCAGCAGTTTAGGGGGGTATAGTGGCTACACCTTC. Translation: CASSLGGYSGYTF.

There are many counts of this clone. This chain uses TRBV20-1 with TRBJ2-2, with D possibly TRBD1 on 5 matching bases. CDR1 and CDR2 from the germline V gene are DFQATT and SNEGSKA (reference sequence). The length of the CDR3 is 15 residues. Trimming took 1 base from V and 2 from J, leaving 11 bases between them. The CDR3 loop is CSARVLRDNTGELFF. The DNA of the CDR3 is TGCAGTGCTAGAGTGCTCAGGGATAACACCGGGGAGCTGTTTTTT.

This chain connects TRBV2 to TRBJ1-1; the match to TRBD1 covers 11 bases. The CDR3 has 18 residues. Germline CDR1 is SNHLY and CDR2 is FYNNEI. Unmatched junction bases numbered 11, after V lost 5 bases and J lost 0 bases. DNA for the CDR3: TGTGCCAGCAGTCCCCGTAGGACAGGGGGCCTCATGAACACTGAAGCTTTCTTT. Its translation is CASSPRRTGGLMNTEAFF.

As to this clone: An end of the junction does not agree with germline; a read error may underlie this. V and J are TRBV29-1 and TRBJ1-2; a weak D match, TRBD1 (6 bases). Germline CDR1 is SQVTM and CDR2 is ANQGSEA. CDR3 length: 15 amino acids. The CDR3, as DNA: TGCAGCGTTCAAAAGGACAGCGGGGGCGTGGATGGTTACACCTTC. Its translation: CSVQKDSGGVDGYTF.

The chain joins TRBV11-2 to TRBJ2-1; 8 nucleotides line up with TRBD2. The V segment lost 2 bases and the J segment 3 bases; nucleotides outside the gene matches: 6. The CDR3 is 16 amino acids. The V gene's germline CDR1 is SGHAT and CDR2 FQNNGV. CDR3 sequence (DNA): TGTGCCAGCAGCTTACCCGGGACTAGTGTCTACAATGAGCAGTTCTTC. It specifies CASSLPGTSVYNEQFF.

This clone appeared once. The CDR3 region has the DNA TGTGCCAGCAGTACAGGGACAGGGGATTCGTCACCCCTCCACTTT. Protein: CASSTGTGDSSPLHF. The V call is TRBV6-1, the J call TRBJ1-6; 10 positions match TRBD1. CDR3 length: 15 residues. The V and J ends lost 5 bases and 10 bases, in that order; junction bases with no gene match: 8. CDR1 is MNHNS and CDR2 is SASEGT in the germline V gene.

This clone was observed a handful of times. DNA of the CDR3: TGTGCCAGCAGCGTTGCCGTAGCGGGGAACACCGGGGAGCTGTTTTTT. This gives the protein CASSVAVAGNTGELFF. This chain links TRBV9 with TRBJ2-2; 7 nucleotides line up with TRBD2. This CDR3 is built from 16 residues. V was pared by 2 bases and J by 1 base, with 5 bases of the junction left unmatched. Germline V gives CDR1 SGDLS, CDR2 YYNGEE.

By frequency in the sample, this clone is medium-sized (0.01 to 0.1%). This sequence joins TRBV7-8 and TRBJ2-7; weak D call: TRBD1 (6 bases). CDR1 and CDR2 from the germline V gene are SGHVS and FQNEAQ. This CDR3 spans 14 amino acids. With 2 bases removed from V and 5 bases from J, the gap between germline ends came to 13 bases. CDR3 region: CASSLWQGHDEQYF. CDR3 sequence (DNA): TGTGCCAGCAGCTTATGGCAGGGACACGACGAGCAGTACTTC.

In its sample, this clone was seen a few times. This chain links TRBV30 with TRBJ1-6; unclear D gene. The CDR3 runs to 13 residues. V lost 4 bases to trimming and J lost 0 bases, with 4 bases between them. Per germline, CDR1 GTSNPN and CDR2 SVGIG (reference sequence). The CDR3 DNA reads TGTGCCTGGACGGGCTCCTATAATTCACCCCTCCACTTT. Protein product: CAWTGSYNSPLHF.

V usage is TRBV20-1 and J usage is TRBJ1-2, with TRBD1 matching over 7 bases. V lost 1 base, J lost 5 bases, and 10 bases stayed unmatched. The CDR3 extends over 15 amino acids. Per germline, CDR1 DFQATT and CDR2 SNEGSKA (reference sequence). The DNA of the CDR3 is TGCAGTGCTAGAGGCCGACAGGGACGGGGGTATGGCTACACCTTC. Amino acid sequence: CSARGRQGRGYGYTF.

This clone rates as medium-sized. J is TRBJ1-5 and V is TRBV6-1; the D gene is possibly TRBD1 (5 bases). V lost 5 bases, J lost 2 bases, and 13 bases lay in between. This CDR3 comprises 15 residues. Germline V gives CDR1 MNHNS, CDR2 SASEGT. The CDR3 coding sequence is TGTGCCAGCAGTCGGGACCAAAATCGCAATCAGCCCCAGCATTTT. Amino acid sequence: CASSRDQNRNQPQHF.

By share, this clone ranks as medium-sized. The chain joins TRBV19 to TRBJ1-2; D is uncertain. The CDR3 consists of 14 residues. V lost 5 bases to trimming and J lost 6 bases, with 16 bases between them. CDR1 is LNHDA, CDR2 SQIVND, per germline (reference sequence). CDR3 amino acids: CASSRTAAPDGYTF. The CDR3 DNA follows: TGTGCCAGTAGTCGGACCGCTGCGCCGGATGGCTACACCTTC.

This chain links TRBV28 with TRBJ2-7; possible D gene TRBD2, 5 bases. Trimming left V 6 bases short and J 2 bases short, with 17 bases between. Per the germline V gene, CDR1 is MDHEN and CDR2 is SYDVKM. This CDR3 has 15 residues. The CDR3 reads CASRLSTSGTYEQYF. The CDR3 coding sequence is TGTGCCAGCAGATTAAGTACCAGCGGAACCTACGAGCAGTACTTC.

This clone was seen a handful of times. This chain links TRBV27 with TRBJ1-1, with D perhaps TRBD1 (6 bases). The V gene lost 5 bases and the J gene lost 3 bases, with 25 bases spanning the gap. Per the germline V gene, CDR1 is MNHEY and CDR2 is SMNVEV (reference sequence). This CDR3 region has 18 residues. The CDR3 DNA sequence: TGTGCCAGCAGTCCGACCCTTATTTCAGGGGTGGTGGACACTGAAGCTTTCTTT. Translated: CASSPTLISGVVDTEAFF.

This clone was recorded a few times. A read error may produce the germline difference seen at one junction end. This specimen includes other DNA sequences encoding the same CDR3. The chain has TRBV28 and TRBJ1-2; perhaps TRBD1 as D (5 bases). This CDR3 spans 15 amino acids. The germline CDR1 and CDR2 sequences are MDHEN and SYDVKM. CDR3 in amino acids: CASSPGTEPNYGYTF. CDR3 coding DNA: TGCGCCAGTAGTCCCGGGACGGAGCCAAACTATGGCTACACCTTT.

The V gene is TRBV9, the J gene TRBJ2-1, with TRBD2 matching over 10 bases. The CDR3 has 16 amino acids. Trimming at V came to 4 bases and at J to 5 bases, leaving 9 bases not matched to a gene. CDR1 is SGDLS, CDR2 YYNGEE, per germline. CDR3 sequence (DNA): TGTGCCAGCAGCCCAGGTAGGACTAGCGGCAACAATGAGCAGTTCTTC. Its protein is CASSPGRTSGNNEQFF.

This clone turned up a few times. This rearrangement joins TRBV2 to TRBJ2-3; D unresolved. Per the germline V gene, CDR1 is SNHLY and CDR2 is FYNNEI. The CDR3 totals 11 residues. V lost 7 bases and J 3 bases, leaving 5 bases between the germline ends. The CDR3 is CASNVTDTQYF. CDR3 nucleotides: TGTGCCAGCAATGTTACAGATACGCAGTATTTT.